This TCR beta chain originates from a study of blood T cell repertoires in COVID-19. Study-wide context: Whether acute or convalescent, the COVID-19 samples came from the United States, Italy and Spain. From T cells, B-cell-depleted T cells, or PBMCs came the material, which was cDNA or gDNA.

In the authors' methods: Amplified reference gene primers provided the basis for estimating nucleated cell counts. Profiling relied on immunoSEQ multiplex PCR, and the TCRdb table lists in-frame clones only, not all of them. D and trimming come from the DNA, and the V and J calls and clone size come from that table. The repertoire holds about 16,000 clones, with about 81% as singletons. CDR1 is KGHDR, CDR2 SFDVKD, per germline. V shed 4 bases, J shed 3 bases, and the junction held 12 bases outside the gene matches. The CDR3 covers 17 residues. This clone was seen a few times. The sample comprised peripheral blood. V gene TRBV24-1 combines with J gene TRBJ1-2; the match to TRBD1 covers 8 bases. The TCR originated in a man aged 55 to 70 with acute or convalescent COVID-19. CDR3 in DNA: TGTGCCACCAGTGACCCCGGACAGGGCGGGAGTTACTATGGCTACACCTTC. This sequence encodes CATSDPGQGGSYYGYTF.